This T cell receptor beta chain was sequenced during a study of CD8 T cells in ankylosing spondylitis. Findings and limits, study-wide: Roughly eight highly homologous variants formed a TCR beta motif that appeared characteristic of ankylosing spondylitis blood. Certain motif variants had earlier appeared in reactive arthritis synovial fluid and blood.

Trimming left V 4 bases short and J 0 bases short, with 15 bases between. CDR3 length: 16 residues. The germline CDR1 and CDR2 sequences are SGDLS and YYNGEE. For TCR beta, libraries came from quantitative 5'-RACE with molecular barcodes. TCRdb reprocessed the 5' RACE reads via MiXCR and lists one record per CDR3 protein. Here the sample spans around 770,000 distinct CDR3 sequences, approximately 10% being singletons. This clonotype was seen only a few times. What it binds is not known. The sample was blood, either unsorted or a sorted T cell fraction (not recorded which). The chain links TRBV9 to TRBJ2-3; tentatively, D is TRBD1 or TRBD2 (5 bases each). This clonotype was sampled from a male donor with ankylosing spondylitis. CDR3 coding DNA: TGTGCCAGCAGCCCCACCGGGGACCCTAGCACAGATACGCAGTATTTT. This sequence encodes CASSPTGDPSTDTQYF.